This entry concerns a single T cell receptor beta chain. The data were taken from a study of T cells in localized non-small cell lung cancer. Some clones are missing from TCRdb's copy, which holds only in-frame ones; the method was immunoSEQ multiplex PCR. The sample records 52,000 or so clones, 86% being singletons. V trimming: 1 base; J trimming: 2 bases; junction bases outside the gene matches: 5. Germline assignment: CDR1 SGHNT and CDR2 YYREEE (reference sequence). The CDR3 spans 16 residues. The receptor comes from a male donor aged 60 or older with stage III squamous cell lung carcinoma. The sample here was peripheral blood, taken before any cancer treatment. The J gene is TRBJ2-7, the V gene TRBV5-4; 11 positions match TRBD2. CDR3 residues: CASSLPGLAETYEQYF. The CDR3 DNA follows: TGTGCCAGCAGCTTGCCGGGACTAGCGGAAACCTACGAGCAGTACTTC.